This T cell receptor beta chain is drawn from a study of cytomegalovirus exposure and HLA in healthy donors. PCR employed 60 Vbeta and 13 Jbeta primers. Only in-frame clones appear in the TCRdb table, and some are missing; sequencing was by immunoSEQ multiplex PCR. The data contain more than 150,000 clones, approximately 81% of them singletons. V gave up 3 bases and J gave up 2 bases; unmatched junction bases: 4. Germline V CDR1 and CDR2: MNHEY, SMNVEV (reference sequence). The CDR3 has 15 residues. The source is a woman between 18 and 29 years old in good health and CMV-seronegative. This chain uses TRBV27 with TRBJ2-3; 8 nucleotides line up with TRBD2. The sequenced material came from PBMCs. The CDR3 DNA follows: TGTGCCAGCAGTTTGGTAGCGGGGCCCACAGATACGCAGTATTTT. Protein: CASSLVAGPTDTQYF.